The 12 T cell receptor beta chains below were found in one sample sequenced in a study of T cells in Graves' hyperthyroidism and ophthalmopathy. Researchers amplified the TCR beta CDR3 regions from RNA transcripts. The TCR CDR3 was amplified in a first-round RT-PCR using the HTBI primer set. TCRdb fed the multiplex PCR reads into MiXCR, producing one record per CDR3 protein. The table lists around 540,000 distinct CDR3 sequences, 15% to 20% of them singletons. The sample was blood. The receptors originated from a woman under 40 with Graves' ophthalmopathy.

The CDR3 sequence is CASSERSRHNEQFF. CDR3 coding DNA: TGCGCCAGCAGCGAGCGGTCAAGACACAATGAGCAGTTCTTC. The chain employs TRBV4-3 and TRBJ2-1; possible D gene TRBD2, 5 bases. This CDR3 contains 14 residues. Between the trimmed V and J ends, which lost 5 bases and 5 bases, there was a span of 13 bases. Germline CDR1 and CDR2: LGHNA and YSLEER.

The genes are TRBV7-8 and TRBJ2-1; 10 bases fit TRBD2. The CDR3 has 17 residues. The V and J ends lost 3 bases and 7 bases, in that order; junction bases with no gene match: 12. CDR1 and CDR2 from the germline V gene are SGHVS and FQNEAQ. CDR3 region: CASSLFLAGEKKNEQFF. CDR3 DNA sequence: TGTGCCAGCAGCTTGTTCCTAGCGGGAGAGAAGAAGAATGAGCAGTTCTTC. Together with reference TRBV7-8 and TRBJ2-1, the CDR3 gives the full variable domain: GAGVSQSPRYKVAKRGQDVALRCDPISGHVSLFWYQQALGQGPEFLTYFQNEAQLDKSGLPSDRFFAERPEGSVSTLKIQRTQQEDSAVYLCASSLFLAGEKKNEQFFGPGTRLTVL.

This clonotype was counted only a few times. This sequence joins TRBV20-1 and TRBJ2-7; no clear D. Trimming removed 8 bases from V and 3 bases from J, with 17 bases in between. CDR1 DFQATT and CDR2 SNEGSKA come from the germline V gene (reference sequence). The CDR3 covers 13 residues. Here the CDR3 reads CSQSRGALYEQYF. The CDR3 nucleotides read TGCAGTCAATCTCGCGGAGCCCTCTACGAGCAGTACTTC.

The table lists this clonotype with a few counts. The genes are TRBV28 and TRBJ2-7, with 7 bases matching TRBD2. Germline V gene lookup returns CDR1 MDHEN and CDR2 SYDVKM. V gave up 5 bases and J gave up 6 bases; unmatched junction bases: 16. This CDR3 has 16 residues. CDR3 nucleotides: TGTGCCAGCAGTCTGCCCGGGAGGCCCATCCCCCGCGAGCAGTACTTC. This encodes CASSLPGRPIPREQYF.

The chain is built from TRBV6-1 and TRBJ2-1; weak D call: TRBD2 (5 bases). The CDR3 length is 15 residues. Germline lookup yields CDR1 MNHNS and CDR2 SASEGT. V was shortened by 2 bases and J by 9 bases, with 17 bases between the two germline ends. Here the CDR3 reads CASSETLARVGEQFF. CDR3 in DNA: TGTGCCAGCAGTGAAACCTTAGCGAGGGTGGGTGAGCAGTTCTTC.

This clonotype was seen only a few times. This chain connects TRBV12-3 or TRBV12-4 to TRBJ1-1, with D possibly being TRBD1 (5 bases). V was clipped by 5 bases and J by 0 bases, with 13 bases between them. The CDR3 consists of 15 residues. CDR3 residues: CASSPREGMNTEAFF. CDR3 nucleotides: TGTGCCAGCAGTCCAAGGGAGGGGATGAACACTGAAGCTTTCTTT.

V and J are TRBV5-5 and TRBJ2-7; 12 nucleotides line up with TRBD1. The trim removed 4 bases at V and 6 bases at J, leaving 8 bases unmatched. CDR1 is SGHKS, CDR2 YYEKEE, per germline (reference sequence). This CDR3 is built from 15 residues. The CDR3, as DNA: TGTGCCAGCAGCCAAGGGGGGACAGGGGGCGGCGAGCAGTACTTC. Translating it yields CASSQGGTGGGEQYF.

This clonotype was observed at least ten times. The chain carries TRBV28 and TRBJ1-6; 9 bases are shared with TRBD1. Germline V gene data show CDR1 as MDHEN and CDR2 as SYDVKM. V lost 6 bases, J lost 10 bases, and 7 bases stayed unmatched. This CDR3 is built from 14 residues. The CDR3 DNA follows: TGTGCCAGCAGCCCCGGGACAGGGTCATCACCCCTCCACTTT. This sequence encodes CASSPGTGSSPLHF.

CDR3 in amino acids: CASSQRGGPDTQYF. The DNA of the CDR3 is TGTGCCAGCAGCCAAAGGGGTGGGCCAGATACGCAGTATTTT. V and J are TRBV6-1 and TRBJ2-3, with D possibly being TRBD1 (5 bases). The ends were cut back, 6 bases at V and 4 bases at J, with 14 bases in the middle. This CDR3 has 14 amino acids. The V gene's germline CDR1 is MNHNS and CDR2 SASEGT.

The genes are TRBV11-2 and TRBJ2-7; D is perhaps TRBD1 (6 bases). Germline-derived CDR1 and CDR2 are SGHAT and FQNNGV. The CDR3 covers 15 residues. V was cut by 5 bases and J by 2 bases, with 16 bases left in between. The CDR3 nucleotides read TGTGCCAGCAGCAGTCAGAAAGGACAGACCTACGAGCAGTACTTC. Translating gives CASSSQKGQTYEQYF.

Worth noting for this clonotype: With a much larger clone just one base away, this may be a read error. The chain uses TRBV15 and TRBJ2-1; weak D call: TRBD2 (5 bases). TRBJ2-7 matches the DNA end more closely, so the J call is doubtful. The CDR3 contains 15 residues. Germline assignment: CDR1 LNHNV and CDR2 YYDKDF (reference sequence). CDR3 in amino acids: CATSRAGMSYNEQYF. The CDR3 DNA reads TGTGCCACCAGCAGAGCGGGAATGTCCTACAATGAGCAGTACTTC.

The chain joins TRBV5-5 to TRBJ2-1; 9 nucleotides match TRBD2. From germline, CDR1 is SGHKS and CDR2 YYEKEE (reference sequence). This CDR3 region has 15 residues. The trim removed 0 bases at V and 9 bases at J, leaving 7 bases unmatched. Written as DNA, the CDR3 is TGTGCCAGCAGCTTGGACGGGACTAGCAATTTTGAGCAGTTCTTC. This sequence encodes CASSLDGTSNFEQFF. Full variable domain (remainder filled in from reference TRBV5-5 and TRBJ2-1): DAGVTQSPTHLIKTRGQQVTLRCSPISGHKSVSWYQQVLGQGPQFIFQYYEKEERGRGNFPDRFSARQFPNYSSELNVNALLLGDSALYLCASSLDGTSNFEQFFGPGTRLTVL.